The clone carrying this T cell receptor beta chain was seen at least ten times. This record belongs to a study of CD8+CD57+ T cells in acquired aplastic anemia. The CDR3 length is 15 residues. The ends were cut back, 3 bases at V and 5 bases at J, with 14 bases in the middle. Germline lookup yields CDR1 LNHDA and CDR2 SQIVND (reference sequence). Genomic DNA templated the TCR beta VDJ and CDR3 profiling. TCRdb used MiXCR to reprocess the reads, holding one entry per CDR3 protein. The data hold 250,000 to 300,000 distinct CDR3 sequences, with approximately 55% observed a single time. Sequenced input: sorted CD4+, CD8+, or CD8+CD57+ T cells (not recorded which) from PBMCs. The receptor's source is a human donor with severe aplastic anemia or a healthy control (not recorded which). This rearrangement joins TRBV19 to TRBJ1-5, with D perhaps TRBD1 (6 bases). CDR3 nucleotide sequence: TGTGCCAGTAGTATGACAGGAAAAGGCGATCAGCCCCAGCATTTT. This codes for CASSMTGKGDQPQHF.